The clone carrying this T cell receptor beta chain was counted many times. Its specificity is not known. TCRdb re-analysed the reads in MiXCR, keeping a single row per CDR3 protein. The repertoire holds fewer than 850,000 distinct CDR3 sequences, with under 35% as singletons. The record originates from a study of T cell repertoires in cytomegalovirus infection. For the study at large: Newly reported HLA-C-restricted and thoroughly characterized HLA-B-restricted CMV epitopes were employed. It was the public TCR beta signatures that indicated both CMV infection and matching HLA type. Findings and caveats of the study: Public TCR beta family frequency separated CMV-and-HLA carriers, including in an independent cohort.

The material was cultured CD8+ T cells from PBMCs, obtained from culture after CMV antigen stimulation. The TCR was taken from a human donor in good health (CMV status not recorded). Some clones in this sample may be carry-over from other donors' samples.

The CDR3 region is CASSQTRDRVGEAFF. CDR3 in DNA: TGTGCCAGCAGCCAAACCCGCGACAGGGTCGGTGAAGCTTTCTTT. The chain links TRBV7-2 to TRBJ1-1; 7 positions match TRBD1. V lost 5 bases, J lost 7 bases, and 13 bases stayed unmatched. Germline V CDR1 and CDR2: SGHTA, FQGNSA. The CDR3 extends over 15 amino acids.